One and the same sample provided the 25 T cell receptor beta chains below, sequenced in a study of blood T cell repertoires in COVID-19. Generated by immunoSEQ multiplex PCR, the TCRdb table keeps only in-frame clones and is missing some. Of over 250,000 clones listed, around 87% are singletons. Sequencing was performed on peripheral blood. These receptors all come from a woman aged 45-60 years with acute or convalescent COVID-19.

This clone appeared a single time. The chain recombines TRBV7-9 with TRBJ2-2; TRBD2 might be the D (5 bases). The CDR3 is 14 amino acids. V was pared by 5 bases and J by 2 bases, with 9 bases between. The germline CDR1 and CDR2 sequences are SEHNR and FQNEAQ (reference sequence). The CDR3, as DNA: TGTGCCAGCAGCCCGAGCGGAAACACCGGGGAGCTGTTTTTT. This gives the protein CASSPSGNTGELFF.

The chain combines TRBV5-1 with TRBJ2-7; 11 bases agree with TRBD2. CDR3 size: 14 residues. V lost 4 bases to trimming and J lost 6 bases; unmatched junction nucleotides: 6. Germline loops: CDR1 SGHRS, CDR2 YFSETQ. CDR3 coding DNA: TGCGCCAGCAGCGGTACTAGCGGGAGCGGCGAGCAGTACTTC. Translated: CASSGTSGSGEQYF.

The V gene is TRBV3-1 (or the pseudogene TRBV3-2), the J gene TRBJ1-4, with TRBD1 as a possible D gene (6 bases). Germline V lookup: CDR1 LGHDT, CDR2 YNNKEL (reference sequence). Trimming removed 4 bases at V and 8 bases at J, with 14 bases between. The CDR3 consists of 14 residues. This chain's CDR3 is CASSPRDMTEKLFF. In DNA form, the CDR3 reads TGTGCCAGCAGCCCCCGGGACATGACGGAAAAACTGTTTTTT.

CDR3 coding DNA: TGTGCCAGCAGTTGGTTTCCAGGACAGGGGGCTGGAGAGCAGTACTTC. Protein product: CASSWFPGQGAGEQYF. V is TRBV5-4 and J is TRBJ2-7; 11 bases map to TRBD1. The CDR3 runs 16 residues. J lost 7 bases, V lost 5 bases, and 14 bases had no gene match. CDR1 is SGHNT and CDR2 is YYREEE in the germline V gene (reference sequence). The whole variable domain, filled in from reference TRBV5-4 and TRBJ2-7, reads ETGVTQSPTHLIKTRGQQVTLRCSSQSGHNTVSWYQQALGQGPQFIFQYYREEENGRGNFPPRFSGLQFPNYSSELNVNALELDDSALYLCASSWFPGQGAGEQYFGPGTRLTVT.

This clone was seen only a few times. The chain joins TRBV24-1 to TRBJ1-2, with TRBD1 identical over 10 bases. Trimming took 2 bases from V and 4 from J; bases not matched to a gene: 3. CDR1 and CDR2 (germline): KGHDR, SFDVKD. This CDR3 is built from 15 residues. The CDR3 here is CATSDSRDRGYGYTF. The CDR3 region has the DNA TGTGCCACCAGTGATTCCCGGGACAGGGGCTATGGCTACACCTTC.

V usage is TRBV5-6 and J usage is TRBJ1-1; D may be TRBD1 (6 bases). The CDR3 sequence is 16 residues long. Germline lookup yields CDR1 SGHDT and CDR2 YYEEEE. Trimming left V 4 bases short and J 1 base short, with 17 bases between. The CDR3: CASSTTQGSRNTEAFF. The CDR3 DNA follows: TGTGCCAGCAGCACAACTCAGGGGTCCCGGAACACTGAAGCTTTCTTT.

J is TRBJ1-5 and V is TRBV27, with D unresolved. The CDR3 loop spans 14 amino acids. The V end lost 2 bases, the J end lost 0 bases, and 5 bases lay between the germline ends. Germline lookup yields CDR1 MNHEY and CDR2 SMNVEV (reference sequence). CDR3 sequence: CASSLAYSNQPQHF. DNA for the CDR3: TGTGCCAGCAGTTTAGCCTATAGCAATCAGCCCCAGCATTTT.

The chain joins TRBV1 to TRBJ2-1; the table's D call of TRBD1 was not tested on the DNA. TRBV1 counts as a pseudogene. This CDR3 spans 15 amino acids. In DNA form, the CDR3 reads TGCACCAGCAGCCGGGGACAGAGCTCCTACAATGAGCAGTTCTTC. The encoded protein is CTSSRGQSSYNEQFF.

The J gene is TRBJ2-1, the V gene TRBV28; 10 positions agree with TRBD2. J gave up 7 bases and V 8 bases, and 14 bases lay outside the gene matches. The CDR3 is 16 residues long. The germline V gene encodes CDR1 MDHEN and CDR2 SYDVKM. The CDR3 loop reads CASLSWGASGRNEQFF. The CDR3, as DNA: TGTGCCAGCCTATCTTGGGGGGCTAGCGGGAGAAATGAGCAGTTCTTC.

CDR3 sequence: CASSQDGFGGDHNYGYTF. The CDR3 DNA follows: TGTGCCAGCAGCCAAGATGGGTTTGGGGGGGACCATAACTATGGCTACACCTTC. This sequence joins TRBV4-2 and TRBJ1-2; D is possibly TRBD1 (5 bases). CDR1 is LGHNA and CDR2 is YNFKEQ in the germline V gene. CDR3 length equals 18 residues. V was pared by 0 bases and J by 1 base, with 18 bases between.

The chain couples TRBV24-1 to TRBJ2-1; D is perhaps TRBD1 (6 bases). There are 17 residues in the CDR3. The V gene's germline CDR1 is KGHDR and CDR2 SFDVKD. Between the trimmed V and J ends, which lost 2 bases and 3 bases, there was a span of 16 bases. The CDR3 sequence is CATSDWGRDTNYNEQFF. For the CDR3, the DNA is TGTGCCACCAGTGATTGGGGCCGGGACACCAACTACAATGAGCAGTTCTTC.

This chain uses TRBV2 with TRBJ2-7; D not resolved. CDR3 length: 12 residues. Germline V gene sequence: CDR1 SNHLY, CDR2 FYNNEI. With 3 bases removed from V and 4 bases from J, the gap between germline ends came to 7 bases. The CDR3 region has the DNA TGTGCCAGCAGTGATGATAGTTACGAGCAGTACTTC. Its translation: CASSDDSYEQYF. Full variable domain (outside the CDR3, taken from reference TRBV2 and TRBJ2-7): EPEVTQTPSHQVTQMGQEVILRCVPISNHLYFYWYRQILGQKVEFLVSFYNNEISEKSEIFDDQFSVERPDGSNFTLKIRSTKLEDSAMYFCASSDDSYEQYFGPGTRLTVT.

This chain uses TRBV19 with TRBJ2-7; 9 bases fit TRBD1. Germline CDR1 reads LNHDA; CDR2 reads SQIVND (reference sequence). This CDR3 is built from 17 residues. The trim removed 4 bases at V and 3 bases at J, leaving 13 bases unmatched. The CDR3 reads CASSRPPGTGYGYEQYF. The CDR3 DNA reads TGTGCCAGTAGTAGGCCCCCCGGGACAGGGTACGGCTACGAGCAGTACTTC.

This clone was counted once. The CDR3 DNA sequence: TGTGCCAGCAGCTTTCCCAGGGTTGATACGCAGTATTTT. The encoded protein is CASSFPRVDTQYF. This rearrangement joins TRBV7-8 to TRBJ2-3; D possibly corresponds to TRBD1 (5 bases). From germline, CDR1 is SGHVS and CDR2 FQNEAQ. The CDR3 is made up of 13 amino acids. V lost 3 bases and J 6 bases, leaving 10 bases between the germline ends.

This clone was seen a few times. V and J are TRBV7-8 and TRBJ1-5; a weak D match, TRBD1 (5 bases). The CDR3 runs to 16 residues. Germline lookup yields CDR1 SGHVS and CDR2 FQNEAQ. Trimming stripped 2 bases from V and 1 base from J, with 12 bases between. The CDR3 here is CASSLLQVLSNQPQHF. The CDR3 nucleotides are TGTGCCAGCAGCTTACTACAGGTATTAAGCAATCAGCCCCAGCATTTT.

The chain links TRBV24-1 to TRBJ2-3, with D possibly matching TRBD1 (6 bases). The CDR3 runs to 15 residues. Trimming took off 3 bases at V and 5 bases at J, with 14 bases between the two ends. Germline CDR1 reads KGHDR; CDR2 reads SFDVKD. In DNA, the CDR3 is TGTGCCACCAGTGATCCGACAGGTAGTGGAGATACGCAGTATTTT. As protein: CATSDPTGSGDTQYF.

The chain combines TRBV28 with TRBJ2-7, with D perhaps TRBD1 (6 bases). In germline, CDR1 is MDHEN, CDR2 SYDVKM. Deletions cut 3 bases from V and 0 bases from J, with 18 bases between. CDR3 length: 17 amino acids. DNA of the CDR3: TGTGCCAGCAGTTTTTCGTCCGGTGGGACACGCTCCTACGAGCAGTACTTC. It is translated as CASSFSSGGTRSYEQYF.

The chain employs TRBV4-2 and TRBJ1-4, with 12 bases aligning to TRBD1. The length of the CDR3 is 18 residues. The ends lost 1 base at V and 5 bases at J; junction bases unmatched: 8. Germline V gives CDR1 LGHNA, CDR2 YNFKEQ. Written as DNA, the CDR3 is TGTGCCAGCAGCCAAGGCCCGGGACAGGGGGCGCCGAATGAAAAACTGTTTTTT. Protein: CASSQGPGQGAPNEKLFF.

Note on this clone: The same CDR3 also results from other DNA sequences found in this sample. CDR3: CASTLRPGTGRGNQPQHF. The CDR3 DNA is TGTGCCAGCACCTTACGGCCCGGGACAGGAAGGGGCAATCAGCCCCAGCATTTT. This chain joins TRBV2 and TRBJ1-5; 8 nucleotides line up with TRBD1. V dropped 7 bases and J dropped 2; count of bases not matched to a gene: 16. Germline V gene lookup returns CDR1 SNHLY and CDR2 FYNNEI. This CDR3 is built from 18 residues.

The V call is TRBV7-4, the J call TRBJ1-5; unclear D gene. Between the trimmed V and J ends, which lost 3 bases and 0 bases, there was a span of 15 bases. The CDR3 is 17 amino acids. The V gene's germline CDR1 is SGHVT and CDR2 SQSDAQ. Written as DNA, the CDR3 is TGTGCCAGCAGCTTTTCTCCGACAATCTATAGCAATCAGCCCCAGCATTTT. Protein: CASSFSPTIYSNQPQHF.

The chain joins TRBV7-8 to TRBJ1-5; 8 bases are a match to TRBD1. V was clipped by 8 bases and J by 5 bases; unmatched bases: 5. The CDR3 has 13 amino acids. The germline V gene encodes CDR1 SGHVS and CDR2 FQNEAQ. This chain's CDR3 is CASSDRGYQPQHF. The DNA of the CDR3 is TGTGCCAGCTCAGACAGGGGCTATCAGCCCCAGCATTTT.

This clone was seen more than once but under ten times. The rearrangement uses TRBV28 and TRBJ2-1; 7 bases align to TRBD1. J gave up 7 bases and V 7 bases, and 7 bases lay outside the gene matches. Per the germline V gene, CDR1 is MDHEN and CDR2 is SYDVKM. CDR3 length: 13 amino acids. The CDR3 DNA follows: TGTGCCAGCACCACCGGGACAGCGAATGAGCAGTTCTTC. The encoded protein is CASTTGTANEQFF.

CDR3: CASSVEGDTEAFF. The CDR3 nucleotides read TGTGCCAGCAGTGTCGAAGGGGACACTGAAGCTTTCTTT. The chain links TRBV2 to TRBJ1-1, with a possible D match to TRBD1 (5 bases). The germline V and J ends were trimmed by 4 bases and 3 bases, with 9 bases remaining between them. CDR1 is SNHLY and CDR2 is FYNNEI in the germline V gene. This CDR3 is 13 amino acids long.

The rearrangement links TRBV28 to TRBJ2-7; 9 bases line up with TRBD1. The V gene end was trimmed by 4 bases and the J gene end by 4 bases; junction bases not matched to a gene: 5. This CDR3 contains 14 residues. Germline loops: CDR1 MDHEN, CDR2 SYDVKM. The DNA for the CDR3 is TGTGCCAGCAGTTCGACAGGGGGTAGATACGAGCAGTACTTC. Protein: CASSSTGGRYEQYF.

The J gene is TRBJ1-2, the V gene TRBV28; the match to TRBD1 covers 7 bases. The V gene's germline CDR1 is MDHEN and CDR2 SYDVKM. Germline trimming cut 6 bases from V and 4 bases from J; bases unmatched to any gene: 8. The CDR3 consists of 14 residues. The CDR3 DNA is TGTGCCAGCAGCATATCGACAGGGTCCTATGGCTACACCTTC. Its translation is CASSISTGSYGYTF.